The next 6 T cell receptor beta chains were all read from a single sample in a study of cytomegalovirus exposure and HLA in healthy donors. PCR employed 60 Vbeta and 13 Jbeta primers. Libraries were prepared by immunoSEQ multiplex PCR; TCRdb keeps only in-frame clonotypes and omits some of them. This table holds around 94,000 clones, approximately 84% found once. Material for sequencing was PBMCs. The source is a man aged 18 to 30 in good health and CMV-seronegative.

The J gene is TRBJ1-2, the V gene TRBV6-1; D is unresolved. Germline V gene data show CDR1 as MNHNS and CDR2 as SASEGT. The germline V and J ends were trimmed by 7 bases and 6 bases, with 12 bases remaining between them. CDR3 length: 12 amino acids. CDR3 in amino acids: CASTRSSHGYTF. CDR3 nucleotide sequence: TGTGCCAGCACCAGATCGTCCCATGGCTACACCTTC.

This clone was observed a handful of times. The genes are TRBV27 and TRBJ2-6; 7 nucleotides agree with TRBD1. Unmatched junction bases numbered 11, after V lost 4 bases and J lost 2 bases. Per germline, CDR1 MNHEY and CDR2 SMNVEV (reference sequence). The CDR3 totals 18 residues. CDR3 bases: TGTGCCAGCAGTTCCACGACAGGGTTCATAACTGGGGCCAACGTCCTGACTTTC. Residues: CASSSTTGFITGANVLTF.

This sequence joins TRBV2 and TRBJ1-2, with TRBD1 matching over 9 bases. From germline, CDR1 is SNHLY and CDR2 FYNNEI. The length of the CDR3 is 16 residues. The V and J ends lost 6 bases and 3 bases, in that order; junction bases with no gene match: 11. CDR3 in amino acids: CASRKWTGVDDYGYTF. For the CDR3, the DNA is TGTGCCAGCAGAAAATGGACAGGGGTTGATGACTATGGCTACACCTTC.

This chain uses TRBV5-1 with TRBJ1-1, with D perhaps TRBD1 (6 bases). The germline gives CDR1 SGHRS, CDR2 YFSETQ. The CDR3 consists of 14 residues. V shed 0 bases and J shed 4 bases, with 10 bases lying between them. CDR3 in amino acids: CASSLDRVGTEAFF. CDR3 in DNA: TGCGCCAGCAGCTTGGACAGGGTCGGCACTGAAGCTTTCTTT.

The chain employs TRBV27 and TRBJ1-2; tentative D call: TRBD1 (5 bases). Germline CDR1 is MNHEY and CDR2 is SMNVEV (reference sequence). This CDR3 is 16 amino acids long. Trimming stripped 2 bases from V and 1 base from J, with 14 bases between. This chain's CDR3 is CASSLGQGPLNYGYTF. The DNA for the CDR3 is TGTGCCAGCAGTTTAGGCCAGGGCCCCCTTAACTATGGCTACACCTTC.

The rearrangement joins TRBV5-4 to TRBJ2-2, with D possibly matching TRBD2 (5 bases). The germline CDR1 and CDR2 sequences are SGHNT and YYREEE (reference sequence). The V gene lost 0 bases and the J gene lost 2 bases, with 11 bases spanning the gap. The CDR3 extends over 16 amino acids. CDR3 nucleotide sequence: TGTGCCAGCAGCTTGGCCGGTGCGGGCAACACCGGGGAGCTGTTTTTT. This codes for CASSLAGAGNTGELFF.